This T cell receptor (beta chain) comes out of a study of T cell responses to AZD1222 COVID-19 vaccine. Broader study findings: In a largely white British group with more females than males, clonal diversity was possibly underestimated. Only a handful of AZD1222 recipients were seropositive at baseline. Repertoires were sampled only after the peak T cell response.

This CDR3 comprises 13 residues. Germline V gene lookup returns CDR1 MRHNA and CDR2 SNTAGT. V lost 3 bases to trimming and J lost 4 bases, with 7 bases between them. About this clone itself: Its antigen is not identified.

The data were produced by immunoSEQ multiplex PCR, yet TCRdb's version contains in-frame clones alone and is incomplete. The data contain about 170,000 clones, roughly nine tenths of them singletons. The V gene is TRBV6-4, the J gene TRBJ1-5; D unclear. The clonotype originates from an adult in good health. Material: peripheral blood, obtained on day 0 of AZD1222 vaccination. DNA of the CDR3: TGTGCCAGCAGTGAACAAACTAATCAGCCCCAGCATTTT. It is translated as CASSEQTNQPQHF.